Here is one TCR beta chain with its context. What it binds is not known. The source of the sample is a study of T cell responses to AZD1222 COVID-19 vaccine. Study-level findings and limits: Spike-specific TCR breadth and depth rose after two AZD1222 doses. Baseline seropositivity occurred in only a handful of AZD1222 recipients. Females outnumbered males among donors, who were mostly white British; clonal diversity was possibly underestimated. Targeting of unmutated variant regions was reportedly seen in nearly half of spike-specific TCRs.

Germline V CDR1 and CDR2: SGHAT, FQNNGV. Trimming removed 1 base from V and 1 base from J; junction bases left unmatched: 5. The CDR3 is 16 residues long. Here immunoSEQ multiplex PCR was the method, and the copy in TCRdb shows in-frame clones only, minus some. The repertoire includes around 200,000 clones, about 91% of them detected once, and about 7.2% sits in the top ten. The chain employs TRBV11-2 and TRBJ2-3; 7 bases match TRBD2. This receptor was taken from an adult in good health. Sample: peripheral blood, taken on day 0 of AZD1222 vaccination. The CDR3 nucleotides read TGTGCCAGCAGCTTAGTCGCGGGGGATGGCACAGATACGCAGTATTTT. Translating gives CASSLVAGDGTDTQYF.